This is a list of T cell receptor beta chains from one sample in a study of blood T cell repertoires in COVID-19. Profiling relied on immunoSEQ multiplex PCR, and the TCRdb table lists in-frame clones only, not all of them. The sample carries 130,000 or so clones, 88% recorded once. The sequenced sample was peripheral blood. The receptors were gathered from a woman aged 60 to 75 with acute or convalescent COVID-19. Both conserved end residues are part of each CDR3. D genes are given only for firm matches. Where a row states a size, it is once, few, many or the class of an expanded clone; other rows omit it.

d_call j_call v_call clone_size cdr3_aa cdr3_nt
TRBD2 TRBJ2-7 TRBV19 . CASSRQRGLSYEQYF TGTGCCAGTAGCCGCCAGCGGGGACTCTCCTACGAGCAGTACTTC
TRBD1 TRBJ1-5 TRBV28 few CASSRDRAGQELYSNQPQHF TGTGCCAGCAGTCGAGATCGGGCAGGACAGGAGTTATATAGCAATCAGCCCCAGCATTTT
TRBD2 TRBJ2-1 TRBV4-2 once CASSQPGLAGNNEQFF TGTGCCAGCAGCCAACCGGGACTAGCGGGGAACAATGAGCAGTTCTTC
TRBD2 TRBJ2-5 TRBV27 . CASSFRWLAGVQETQYF TGTGCCAGCAGTTTTAGATGGCTAGCGGGGGTCCAAGAGACCCAGTACTTC
. TRBJ2-7 TRBV2 . CASSVHSSYEQYF TGTGCCAGCAGTGTACATTCCTCCTACGAGCAGTACTTC
TRBD1 TRBJ1-2 TRBV27 . CASSLGQGNYGYTF TGTGCCAGCAGTCTGGGACAGGGGAACTATGGCTACACCTTC
. TRBJ1-5 TRBV7-2 few CASSLSGHQPQHF TGTGCCAGCAGCTTATCCGGTCATCAGCCCCAGCATTTT
TRBD1 TRBJ1-1 TRBV6-2/TRBV6-3 . CASSYSGQPLNTEAFF TGTGCCAGCAGTTACTCGGGACAGCCCCTGAACACTGAAGCTTTCTTT
. TRBJ1-5 TRBV10-3 . CAISSGGRQPQHF TGTGCCATCAGTAGTGGCGGTCGGCAGCCCCAGCATTTT
. TRBJ1-2 TRBV5-1 . CASSQAGGVSYGYTF TGCGCCAGCAGCCAAGCCGGGGGGGTGTCCTATGGCTACACCTTC
. TRBJ1-4 TRBV11-2 . CASSHQWGHPAGNEKLFF TGTGCCAGCAGCCATCAATGGGGTCACCCGGCGGGTAATGAAAAACTGTTTTTT
TRBD1 TRBJ1-2 TRBV19 . CASSAGQTAYGYTF TGTGCCAGTAGCGCGGGACAGACCGCCTATGGCTACACCTTC
. TRBJ1-1 TRBV3-1/TRBV3-2 . CASSQVILTEAFF TGTGCCAGCAGCCAAGTTATTTTGACTGAAGCTTTCTTT
. TRBJ2-3 TRBV9 . CASSVFARTDTQYF TGTGCCAGCAGCGTCTTTGCCAGAACAGATACGCAGTATTTT
. TRBJ2-2 TRBV18 . CASSPTTLGPSGELFF TGTGCCAGCTCACCGACGACTCTAGGTCCCTCCGGGGAGCTGTTTTTT
TRBD1 TRBJ1-2 TRBV19 . CASSTPGQGAAHYGYTF TGTGCCAGTAGTACCCCGGGACAGGGGGCGGCTCACTATGGCTACACCTTC
TRBD1 TRBJ1-5 TRBV7-8 . CASSITGGYGNQPQHF TGTGCCAGCAGCATTACAGGGGGCTACGGCAATCAGCCCCAGCATTTT
. TRBJ1-1 TRBV29-1 . CSVDRGGTEAFF TGCAGCGTTGATCGGGGGGGCACTGAAGCTTTCTTT
. TRBJ1-3 TRBV6-6 . CATRWGTGNTIYF TGTGCTACACGATGGGGCACCGGAAACACCATATATTTT
TRBD1 TRBJ2-3 TRBV5-1 . CASSTSGTVPDTQYF TGCGCCAGCAGCACCTCCGGGACAGTTCCAGATACGCAGTATTTT
. TRBJ1-5 TRBV12-3/TRBV12-4 . CASSLAQNQPQHF TGTGCCAGCAGTTTAGCGCAGAATCAGCCCCAGCATTTT
TRBD1 TRBJ2-7 TRBV2 . CASRRGTADYEQYF TGTGCCAGCAGGAGGGGGACAGCAGACTACGAGCAGTACTTC
TRBD1 TRBJ2-1 TRBV7-2 . CASSSPGQGRRAIQFF TGTGCCAGCAGCTCGCCGGGACAGGGGCGAAGAGCGATACAGTTCTTC
. TRBJ1-2 TRBV6-1 . CASSEVGANGYTF TGTGCCAGCAGTGAAGTGGGGGCGAATGGCTACACCTTC
TRBD1 TRBJ2-7 TRBV5-8 . CASSKDRGGSEQYF TGTGCCAGCAGCAAGGACAGGGGTGGTTCCGAGCAGTACTTC
. TRBJ2-7 TRBV10-3 . CAAGGQGYEQYF TGTGCCGCGGGGGGACAGGGCTACGAGCAGTACTTC
TRBD1 TRBJ1-2 TRBV28 . CASFEQGNGGYTF TGTGCCAGTTTTGAACAGGGGAATGGTGGCTACACCTTC
. TRBJ1-1 TRBV9 . CASSATEEGLGTEAFF TGTGCCAGCAGCGCTACGGAGGAGGGATTGGGCACTGAAGCTTTCTTT
. TRBJ2-1 TRBV5-6 . CASSFKGVRSDRQFF TGTGCCAGCAGCTTTAAGGGTGTTAGATCCGACAGGCAGTTCTTC
. TRBJ2-3 TRBV6-5 . CASSYSGLMDTQYF TGTGCCAGCAGTTACTCGGGACTGATGGATACGCAGTATTTT
. TRBJ1-1 TRBV19 . CASSEEGFRSFF TGTGCCAGTAGCGAAGAGGGTTTTCGGTCTTTCTTT
. TRBJ2-2 TRBV18 . CASSPSTAGELFF TGTGCCAGCTCACCATCTACGGCCGGGGAGCTGTTTTTT
. TRBJ1-2 TRBV6-1 . CASSEWAGNYGYTF TGTGCCAGCAGTGAATGGGCAGGGAACTATGGCTACACCTTC
TRBD1 TRBJ2-7 TRBV6-2/TRBV6-3 . CASSDGTGAYEQYF TGTGCCAGCAGTGACGGGACAGGGGCCTACGAGCAGTACTTC
. TRBJ2-1 TRBV14 . CASSQDTGWQFF TGTGCCAGCAGCCAAGATACGGGATGGCAGTTCTTC
TRBD1 TRBJ1-5 TRBV7-2 once CASSFPGQANSKGQPQHF TGTGCCAGCAGCTTCCCGGGACAGGCGAATAGCAAGGGACAGCCCCAGCATTTT
TRBD1 TRBJ1-5 TRBV7-2 . CASSSGQGNQPQHF TGTGCCAGCAGCTCCGGACAGGGCAATCAGCCCCAGCATTTT
. TRBJ1-6 TRBV21-1 . CASSKVGIFRSGENSPLHF TGTGCCAGCAGCAAAGTGGGAATTTTCAGGTCAGGGGAGAATTCACCCCTCCACTTT
TRBD2 TRBJ2-7 TRBV6-5 . CASKTGGYEQYF TGTGCCAGCAAAACGGGGGGCTACGAGCAGTACTTC
TRBD1 TRBJ1-1 TRBV6-5 . CASSGTGRAFF TGTGCCAGCAGCGGGACAGGGCGAGCTTTCTTT
TRBD2 TRBJ2-1 TRBV27 . CASSPGSGTHNEQFF TGTGCCAGCAGTCCGGGTAGCGGGACTCACAATGAGCAGTTCTTC
TRBD1 TRBJ1-5 TRBV27 once CASSWDRNQPQHF TGTGCCAGCAGTTGGGACAGAAATCAGCCCCAGCATTTT